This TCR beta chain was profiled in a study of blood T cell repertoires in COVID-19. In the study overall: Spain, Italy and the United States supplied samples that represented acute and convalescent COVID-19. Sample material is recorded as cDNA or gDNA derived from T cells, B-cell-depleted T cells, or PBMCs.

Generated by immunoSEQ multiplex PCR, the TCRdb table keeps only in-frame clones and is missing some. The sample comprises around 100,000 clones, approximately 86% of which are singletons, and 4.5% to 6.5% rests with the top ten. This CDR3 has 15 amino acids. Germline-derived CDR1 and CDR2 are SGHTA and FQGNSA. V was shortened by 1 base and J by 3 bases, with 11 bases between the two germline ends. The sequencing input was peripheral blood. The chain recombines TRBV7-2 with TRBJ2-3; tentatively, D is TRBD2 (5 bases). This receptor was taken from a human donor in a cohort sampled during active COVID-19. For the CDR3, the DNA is TGTGCCAGCAGCTTAGAAGGGAGTTCGACAGATACGCAGTATTTT. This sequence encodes CASSLEGSSTDTQYF.